The 10 T cell receptor beta chains reported below all come from one sample, sequenced in a study of blood T cell repertoires in COVID-19. The table came from immunoSEQ multiplex PCR; TCRdb's copy has only in-frame clones and leaves some out. The sample carries about 160,000 clones, 70% to 90% recorded once. The sample consisted of peripheral blood. Receptors were obtained from a man between 35 and 55 years old with acute or convalescent COVID-19.

V usage is TRBV28 and J usage is TRBJ1-2; 8 nucleotides align to TRBD1. The CDR3 runs to 15 residues. V shed 2 bases, J shed 7 bases, and the junction held 9 bases outside the gene matches. Germline CDR1 reads MDHEN; CDR2 reads SYDVKM. The DNA for the CDR3 is TGTGCCAGCAGTTTAATCGCGGGACAGGAGTCTGGCTACACCTTC. Protein product: CASSLIAGQESGYTF.

The rearrangement uses TRBV5-1 and TRBJ2-3, with D uncertain. Germline assignment: CDR1 SGHRS and CDR2 YFSETQ. V shed 5 bases and J shed 5 bases, with 12 bases lying between them. The CDR3 loop spans 13 amino acids. Here the CDR3 reads CASSLNSRDTQYF. CDR3 nucleotide sequence: TGCGCCAGCAGTCTTAATAGTAGAGATACGCAGTATTTT. Supplemented by reference TRBV5-1 and TRBJ2-3, the full variable domain reads KAGVTQTPRYLIKTRGQQVTLSCSPISGHRSVSWYQQTPGQGLQFLFEYFSETQRNKGNFPGRFSGRQFSNSRSEMNVSTLELGDSALYLCASSLNSRDTQYFGPGTRLTVL.

The chain is built from TRBV7-2 and TRBJ1-5; tentatively, D is TRBD1 (6 bases). Germline lookup yields CDR1 SGHTA and CDR2 FQGNSA. This CDR3 has 13 amino acids. Trimming stripped 2 bases from V and 5 bases from J, with 7 bases between. Here the CDR3 reads CASSLPGDQPQHF. CDR3 nucleotide sequence: TGTGCCAGCAGCTTACCAGGGGATCAGCCCCAGCATTTT.

The chain uses TRBV9 and TRBJ2-7; 9 bases map to TRBD1. The junction had 8 bases not matched to a gene; V was cut back by 4 bases and J by 3 bases. The CDR3 runs to 15 residues. Germline values: CDR1 SGDLS, CDR2 YYNGEE. As DNA, the CDR3 is TGTGCCAGCAGCTTAAGACAGGGGGACTTCTACGAGCAGTACTTC. This sequence encodes CASSLRQGDFYEQYF.

This clone has a handful of counts. The chain combines TRBV2 with TRBJ1-5; D is unresolved. The V gene lost 10 bases and the J gene lost 4 bases, with 14 bases spanning the gap. This CDR3 has 13 amino acids. Germline V gives CDR1 SNHLY, CDR2 FYNNEI. DNA for the CDR3: TGTGCCACTAGCGGGCTGCAGAATCAGCCCCAGCATTTT. As protein: CATSGLQNQPQHF.

This chain uses TRBV18 with TRBJ1-3; D remains unclear. Trimming stripped 6 bases from V and 0 bases from J, with 18 bases between. The germline CDR1 and CDR2 sequences are KGHSH and LQKENI. CDR3 size: 17 residues. CDR3: CASSRNRGSTSGNTIYF. The CDR3, as DNA: TGTGCCAGCTCCCGGAATAGAGGGTCCACCTCTGGAAACACCATATATTTT.

The genes are TRBV30 and TRBJ1-1; D is unresolved. CDR1 is GTSNPN and CDR2 is SVGIG in the germline V gene (reference sequence). V was clipped by 2 bases and J by 5 bases, with 21 bases between them. The CDR3 covers 16 residues. CDR3 sequence reads: CAWSPNRGGLSTEAFF. In nucleotides, the CDR3 is TGTGCCTGGAGTCCGAACCGTGGAGGGTTATCGACTGAAGCTTTCTTT.

The chain has TRBV19 and TRBJ1-1, with D possibly being TRBD1 (6 bases). Germline CDR1 is LNHDA and CDR2 is SQIVND (reference sequence). V was trimmed by 2 bases and J by 1 base, leaving 8 bases between them. The CDR3 is 14 amino acids. CDR3 DNA sequence: TGTGCCAGTAGTATAACAGGGAAGAACACTGAAGCTTTCTTT. It specifies CASSITGKNTEAFF.

The V call is TRBV3-1 (or the pseudogene TRBV3-2), the J call TRBJ1-2; 8 bases map to TRBD1. The CDR3 length is 13 residues. Germline CDR1 reads LGHDT; CDR2 reads YNNKEL (reference sequence). Trimming took 5 bases from V and 6 from J; bases not matched to a gene: 5. The CDR3 loop reads CASSITGGNGYTF. In DNA, the CDR3 is TGTGCCAGCAGCATCACAGGGGGGAATGGCTACACCTTC.

The chain links TRBV7-8 to TRBJ1-5, with TRBD1 identical over 8 bases. The CDR3 has 18 residues. After removal of 3 bases from V and 4 bases from J, the junction contained 14 bases not matched to a gene. Germline CDR1 SGHVS, CDR2 FQNEAQ. The CDR3 DNA reads as TGTGCCAGCAGCTTGTTGACTTCGGACAGGGTGAGGAATCAGCCCCAGCATTTT. Translated, it gives CASSLLTSDRVRNQPQHF.